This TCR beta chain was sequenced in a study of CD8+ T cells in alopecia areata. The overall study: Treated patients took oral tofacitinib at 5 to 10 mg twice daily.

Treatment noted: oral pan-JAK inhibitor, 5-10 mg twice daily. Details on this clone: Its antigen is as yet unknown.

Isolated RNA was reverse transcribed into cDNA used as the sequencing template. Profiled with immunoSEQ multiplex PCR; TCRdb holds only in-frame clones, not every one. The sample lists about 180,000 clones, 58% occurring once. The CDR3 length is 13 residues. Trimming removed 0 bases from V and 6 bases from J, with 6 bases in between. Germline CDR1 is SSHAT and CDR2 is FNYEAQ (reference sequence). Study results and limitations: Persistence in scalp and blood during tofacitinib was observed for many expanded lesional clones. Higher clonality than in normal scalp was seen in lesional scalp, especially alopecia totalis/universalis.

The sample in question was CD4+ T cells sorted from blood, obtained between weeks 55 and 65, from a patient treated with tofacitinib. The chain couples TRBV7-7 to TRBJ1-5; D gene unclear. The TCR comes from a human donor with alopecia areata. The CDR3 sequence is CASSLAEPQPQHF. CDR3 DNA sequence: TGTGCCAGCAGCTTAGCCGAGCCTCAGCCCCAGCATTTT.